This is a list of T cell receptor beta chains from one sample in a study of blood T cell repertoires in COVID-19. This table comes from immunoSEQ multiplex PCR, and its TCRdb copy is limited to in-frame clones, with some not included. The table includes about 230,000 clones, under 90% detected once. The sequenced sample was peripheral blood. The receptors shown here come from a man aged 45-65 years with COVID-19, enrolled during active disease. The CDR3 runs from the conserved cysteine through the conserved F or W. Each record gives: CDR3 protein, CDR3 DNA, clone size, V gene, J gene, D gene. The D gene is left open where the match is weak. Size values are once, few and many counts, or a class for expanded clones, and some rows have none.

CASCSGTSLLNEQFF	TGCGCCAGCTGCTCCGGGACTAGCTTACTCAATGAGCAGTTCTTC	-	TRBV5-1	TRBJ2-1	TRBD2
CASSFATQIAKNIQYF	TGTGCCAGCAGCTTTGCTACACAGATAGCCAAAAACATTCAGTACTTC	-	TRBV5-6	TRBJ2-4	-
CAWRTGSTEAFF	TGTGCCTGGAGGACGGGGTCCACTGAAGCTTTCTTT	-	TRBV30	TRBJ1-1	-
CASSPQGGWVETQYF	TGTGCCAGCAGTCCCCAGGGGGGCTGGGTTGAGACCCAGTACTTC	-	TRBV6-2/TRBV6-3	TRBJ2-5	-
CASSLVGQLRGEKLFF	TGCGCCAGCAGCTTGGTGGGACAGCTCAGAGGTGAAAAACTGTTTTTT	-	TRBV5-1	TRBJ1-4	TRBD1
CASSTLAGGLDTQYF	TGTGCCAGCAGCACATTAGCGGGGGGGTTGGATACGCAGTATTTT	-	TRBV5-4	TRBJ2-3	TRBD2
CASSRTSGSPGDTGELFF	TGTGCCAGCAGCCGGACTAGCGGGTCACCCGGTGACACCGGGGAGCTGTTTTTT	-	TRBV7-2	TRBJ2-2	TRBD2
CSASGLSGETQYF	TGCAGTGCTAGTGGCCTGTCGGGGGAGACCCAGTACTTC	-	TRBV20-1	TRBJ2-5	-
CASSPPAGGGDLGEQYF	TGTGCCAGCAGCCCACCAGCCGGGGGAGGGGATTTGGGGGAGCAGTACTTC	-	TRBV2	TRBJ2-7	TRBD2
CATSETATYEQYF	TGTGCCACCAGTGAGACAGCGACCTACGAGCAGTACTTC	-	TRBV24-1	TRBJ2-7	-
CASSETPLAGAGELFF	TGTGCCAGCAGCGAGACCCCCCTAGCGGGAGCCGGGGAGCTGTTTTTT	-	TRBV7-9	TRBJ2-2	TRBD2
CASSNQGSPGDTQYF	TGTGCCAGTAGTAACCAGGGGTCCCCCGGAGATACGCAGTATTTT	-	TRBV19	TRBJ2-3	-
CASSMDRPYEQYF	TGTGCCAGTAGTATGGACAGACCCTACGAGCAGTACTTC	-	TRBV19	TRBJ2-7	-
CASSQSLAGLETQYF	TGCGCCAGCAGCCAATCACTAGCGGGATTAGAGACCCAGTACTTC	-	TRBV4-1	TRBJ2-5	TRBD2
CATSSLGLAGGGIGYIQYF	TGTGCCACCAGCAGCCTGGGACTAGCGGGAGGAGGGATAGGATACATTCAGTACTTC	-	TRBV15	TRBJ2-4	TRBD2
CATSDPGSHTGELFF	TGTGCCACCAGTGACCCCGGGTCGCACACCGGGGAGCTGTTTTTT	-	TRBV24-1	TRBJ2-2	-
CASSLASPGGAHGYTF	TGTGCCAGCAGCCTAGCCTCTCCCGGGGGGGCTCACGGCTACACCTTC	few	TRBV7-9	TRBJ1-2	-
CASSLSPTGDGYTF	TGTGCCAGCAGTTTATCACCGACAGGGGATGGCTACACCTTC	-	TRBV27	TRBJ1-2	TRBD1
CASSGTGLYSGANVLTF	TGTGCCAGCAGTGGGACAGGACTCTACTCTGGGGCCAACGTCCTGACTTTC	-	TRBV28	TRBJ2-6	TRBD1
CASSGQGNTGELFF	TGTGCCAGCAGTGGGCAGGGGAACACCGGGGAGCTGTTTTTT	-	TRBV2	TRBJ2-2	-
CASSQDGSLATQYF	TGCGCCAGCAGCCAAGATGGGTCGCTAGCGACGCAGTATTTT	-	TRBV4-3	TRBJ2-3	-
CASSLKNPGQGSREQYF	TGTGCCAGCAGCCTAAAAAACCCGGGACAGGGGTCGAGGGAGCAGTACTTC	-	TRBV27	TRBJ2-7	TRBD1
CASSLTPSYEQYF	TGTGCCAGCAGTTTAACTCCCTCCTACGAGCAGTACTTC	-	TRBV27	TRBJ2-7	-
CASSSGQPRDEQYF	TGTGCCAGCAGCTCCGGACAGCCTAGAGACGAGCAGTACTTC	-	TRBV7-2	TRBJ2-7	-
CAISAGQETQYF	TGTGCCATCAGTGCGGGCCAAGAGACCCAGTACTTC	many	TRBV10-3	TRBJ2-5	-
CASSLGTGVPEETQYF	TGTGCCAGCAGCTTGGGCACAGGGGTTCCCGAAGAGACCCAGTACTTC	-	TRBV5-8	TRBJ2-5	TRBD1
CTSSQPGERSGVYNEQFF	TGCACCAGCAGCCAACCCGGCGAAAGGAGCGGGGTATACAATGAGCAGTTCTTC	-	TRBV1	TRBJ2-1	-
CASSVEQVSYEQYF	TGTGCCAGCAGCGTAGAACAGGTCTCCTACGAGCAGTACTTC	few	TRBV9	TRBJ2-7	-
CASSPSGGRGNTIYF	TGTGCCAGCAGCCCTTCGGGGGGCCGGGGAAACACCATATATTTT	few	TRBV7-2	TRBJ1-3	-
CASSWSSGAVTGELFF	TGTGCCAGCAGCTGGTCTAGCGGGGCGGTCACCGGGGAGCTGTTTTTT	-	TRBV11-2	TRBJ2-2	TRBD2
CASTGYEQAPGNTIYF	TGTGCCAGCACCGGATATGAACAGGCTCCTGGAAACACCATATATTTT	-	TRBV2	TRBJ1-3	-
CASSAPGQGGNSPLHF	TGTGCCAGCAGCGCGCCGGGACAGGGGGGAAATTCACCCCTCCACTTT	-	TRBV9	TRBJ1-6	TRBD1
CASSNGPSREQYF	TGTGCCAGCAGCAACGGCCCGTCTAGAGAGCAGTACTTC	-	TRBV7-2	TRBJ2-7	-
CASSSYKLAGTDTQYF	TGCGCCAGCAGCTCCTACAAACTAGCGGGCACAGATACGCAGTATTTT	-	TRBV5-1	TRBJ2-3	TRBD2
CASTLDRVRRVVLYEQYF	TGTGCCAGCACCCTGGACAGGGTGAGGCGAGTGGTGCTCTACGAGCAGTACTTC	-	TRBV6-4	TRBJ2-7	TRBD1
CASSRRTGRMTEAFF	TGTGCCAGCAGCCGCAGGACAGGGCGAATGACTGAAGCTTTCTTT	-	TRBV14	TRBJ1-1	TRBD1
CASSLGTGGRATNEKLFF	TGTGCCAGCAGCTTGGGTACAGGGGGGCGTGCAACTAATGAAAAACTGTTTTTT	few	TRBV5-5	TRBJ1-4	TRBD1
CAISSGGTDTQYF	TGTGCCATCAGCTCAGGGGGAACAGATACGCAGTATTTT	-	TRBV10-3	TRBJ2-3	TRBD1
CASVGGPWNQPQHF	TGTGCCAGTGTGGGGGGACCCTGGAATCAGCCCCAGCATTTT	-	TRBV28	TRBJ1-5	-
CASTPDHRVNTEAFF	TGTGCCAGCACCCCCGATCATCGGGTGAACACTGAAGCTTTCTTT	-	TRBV6-5	TRBJ1-1	-
CASSLAGGTGAGYTF	TGTGCCAGCAGCTTAGCGGGTGGGACAGGGGCCGGCTACACCTTC	-	TRBV7-2	TRBJ1-2	TRBD1
CASSLGRNEQYF	TGTGCCAGCAGCTTAGGGCGGAACGAGCAGTACTTC	-	TRBV13	TRBJ2-7	-
CSASSPDRPYEQYF	TGCAGTGCTAGTTCACCGGACAGACCCTACGAGCAGTACTTC	few	TRBV20-1	TRBJ2-7	-
CASSFSTAYGYTF	TGTGCCAGCAGTTTCTCGACAGCCTATGGCTACACCTTC	-	TRBV12-3/TRBV12-4	TRBJ1-2	-
CARAQGLAPYEQYF	TGTGCCAGAGCCCAGGGACTAGCGCCTTACGAGCAGTACTTC	-	TRBV5-3	TRBJ2-7	TRBD2
CASSSLGAGNTGELFF	TGTGCCAGCAGTTCCCTTGGGGCAGGTAACACCGGGGAGCTGTTTTTT	-	TRBV27	TRBJ2-2	-
CASSFTGVIQYF	TGTGCCAGCAGCTTTACAGGGGTGATTCAGTACTTC	-	TRBV3-1/TRBV3-2	TRBJ2-4	TRBD1
CAAALAGGQETQYF	TGTGCCGCGGCCCTAGCGGGGGGCCAAGAGACCCAGTACTTC	-	TRBV7-9	TRBJ2-5	TRBD2
CSARLDNTQYF	TGCAGTGCTAGATTAGACAATACGCAGTATTTT	-	TRBV20-1	TRBJ2-3	-
CASSQDRGTGRAYEQYF	TGTGCCAGCAGCCAAGATCGCGGGACAGGGAGGGCCTACGAGCAGTACTTC	-	TRBV4-2	TRBJ2-7	TRBD1
CASSEALDTGELFF	TGTGCCAGCAGTGAAGCGCTAGACACCGGGGAGCTGTTTTTT	-	TRBV6-1	TRBJ2-2	-
CATTGTSRDYEQYF	TGTGCCACAACCGGGACTAGCCGAGACTACGAGCAGTACTTC	many	TRBV10-3	TRBJ2-7	TRBD2
CASSLWPRGGTTDTQYF	TGTGCCAGCAGCTTGTGGCCCCGGGGGGGAACCACAGATACGCAGTATTTT	-	TRBV5-4	TRBJ2-3	TRBD2
CASSMTGVDEQYF	TGTGCCAGTAGTATGACAGGGGTAGACGAGCAGTACTTC	many	TRBV19	TRBJ2-7	TRBD1
CSASRGAGTNEKLFF	TGCAGTGCTAGTCGGGGGGCTGGAACTAATGAAAAACTGTTTTTT	-	TRBV20-1	TRBJ1-4	-
CASSYLSSGHNEQFF	TGTGCCAGCAGTTATCTGTCTAGCGGACACAATGAGCAGTTCTTC	-	TRBV6-2/TRBV6-3	TRBJ2-1	TRBD2
CASSLRGWRDYGYTF	TGTGCCAGCAGTTTAAGGGGGTGGCGGGACTATGGCTACACCTTC	-	TRBV27	TRBJ1-2	-
CASSTTGGNTEAFF	TGTGCCAGCAGCACCACAGGGGGGAACACTGAAGCTTTCTTT	-	TRBV7-3	TRBJ1-1	TRBD1